Following are 3 T cell receptor beta chains from one sample sequenced in a study of T cell responses to AZD1222 COVID-19 vaccine. Repertoires were generated with immunoSEQ multiplex PCR, while TCRdb's copy carries only in-frame clones and drops some. The data contain 95,000 to 150,000 clones, roughly 92% of them singletons. This specimen consisted of peripheral blood, obtained on day 0 of AZD1222 vaccination. The origin of the receptors is an adult in good health.

The chain is built from TRBV6-2 or TRBV6-3 and TRBJ1-1; D call uncertain. The CDR3 is 11 residues long. The germline V gene encodes CDR1 MNHEY and CDR2 SVGEGT. Trimming removed 4 bases at V and 7 bases at J, with 7 bases between. CDR3 loop: CASSSLSEAFF. CDR3 sequence (DNA): TGTGCCAGCAGTTCCCTTAGTGAAGCTTTCTTT.

The genes are TRBV5-4 and TRBJ1-2, with a weak D call TRBD1 (5 bases). Germline CDR1 and CDR2: SGHNT and YYREEE (reference sequence). This CDR3 has 17 residues. V dropped 0 bases and J dropped 4 bases, with 19 bases sitting between them. The CDR3 region is CASSLALGRLGGYGYTF. CDR3 DNA sequence: TGTGCCAGCAGCTTGGCCTTGGGGCGGCTCGGGGGCTATGGCTACACCTTC.

This chain joins TRBV2 and TRBJ2-2; possible D gene TRBD1, 6 bases. V was pared by 7 bases and J by 2 bases, with 17 bases between. The CDR3 length is 16 residues. CDR1 is SNHLY, CDR2 FYNNEI, per germline. This chain's CDR3 is CASNAFGGQNTGELFF. The CDR3 coding sequence is TGTGCCAGCAACGCATTTGGGGGCCAAAACACCGGGGAGCTGTTTTTT. Drawing the rest from reference TRBV2 and TRBJ2-2, the complete variable domain is EPEVTQTPSHQVTQMGQEVILRCVPISNHLYFYWYRQILGQKVEFLVSFYNNEISEKSEIFDDQFSVERPDGSNFTLKIRSTKLEDSAMYFCASNAFGGQNTGELFFGEGSRLTVL.